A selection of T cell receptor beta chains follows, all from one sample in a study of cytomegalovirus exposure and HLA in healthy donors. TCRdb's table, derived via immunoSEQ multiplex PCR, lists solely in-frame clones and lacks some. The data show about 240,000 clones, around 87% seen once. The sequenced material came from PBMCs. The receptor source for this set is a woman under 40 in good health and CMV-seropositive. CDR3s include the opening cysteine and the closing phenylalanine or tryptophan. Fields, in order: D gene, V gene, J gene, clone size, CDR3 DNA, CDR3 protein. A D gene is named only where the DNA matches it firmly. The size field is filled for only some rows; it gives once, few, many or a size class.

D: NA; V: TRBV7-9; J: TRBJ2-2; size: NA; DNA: TGTGCCAGCAGATTCGTTGAACCGGGAACCGGGGAGCTGTTTTTT; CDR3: CASRFVEPGTGELFF
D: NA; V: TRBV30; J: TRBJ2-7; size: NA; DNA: TGTGCCTGGAGTCGGCAGGGCCCCACCTACGAGCAGTACTTC; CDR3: CAWSRQGPTYEQYF
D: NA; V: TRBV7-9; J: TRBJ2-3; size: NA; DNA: TGTGCCAGCACCCCGATGATACAGGGGGGGGGCACAGATACGCAGTATTTT; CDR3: CASTPMIQGGGTDTQYF
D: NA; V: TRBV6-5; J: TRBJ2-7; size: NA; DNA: TGTGCCAGCAGTTACGGTCTAGAAGCCTACGAGCAGTACTTC; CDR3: CASSYGLEAYEQYF
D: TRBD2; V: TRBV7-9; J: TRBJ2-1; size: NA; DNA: TGTGCCAGCAGCTCAGCCGGCCCGACTAGCATTAGTGAGCAGTTCTTC; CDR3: CASSSAGPTSISEQFF
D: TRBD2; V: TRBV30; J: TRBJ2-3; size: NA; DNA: TGTGCCTGGAGTTCCCTAGCGGGAGGAGCAGATACGCAGTATTTT; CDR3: CAWSSLAGGADTQYF
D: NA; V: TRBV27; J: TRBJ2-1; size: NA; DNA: TGTGCCAGCAGTTCCGGTTCGAATGAGCAGTTCTTC; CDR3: CASSSGSNEQFF
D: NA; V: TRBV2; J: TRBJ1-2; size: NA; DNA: TGTGCCAGCAGTGGAACAGGAAGGCAGTATGGCTACACCTTC; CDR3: CASSGTGRQYGYTF
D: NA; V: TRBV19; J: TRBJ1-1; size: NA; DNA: TGTGCCAGTAGAGACTTGGCAACCGCTGAAGCTTTCTTT; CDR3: CASRDLATAEAFF
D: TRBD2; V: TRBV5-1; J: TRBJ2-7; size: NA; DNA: TGCGCCAGCAGTCATGGACTAGCGTCCTACGAGCAGTACTTC; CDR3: CASSHGLASYEQYF
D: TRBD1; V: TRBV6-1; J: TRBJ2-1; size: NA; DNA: TGTGCCAGCAGTCCCGGGACAGGGGTTTTCTTC; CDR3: CASSPGTGVFF
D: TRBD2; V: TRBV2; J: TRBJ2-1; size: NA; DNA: TGTGCCAGCAGTGAAGCGCTGAGCGGGGAGTACAATGAGCAGTTCTTC; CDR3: CASSEALSGEYNEQFF
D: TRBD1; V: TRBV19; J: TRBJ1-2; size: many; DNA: TGTGCCAGTAGTATGGACAGGGGGCTGTACAGTGGCTACACCTTC; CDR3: CASSMDRGLYSGYTF
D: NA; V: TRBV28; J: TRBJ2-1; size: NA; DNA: TGTGCCAGCAGTTTGGCTACAGGGGAGGATGAGCAGTTCTTC; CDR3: CASSLATGEDEQFF
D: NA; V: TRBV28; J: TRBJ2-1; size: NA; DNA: TGTGCCAGCACGTTTACGGGAGTGAGAAAGGTGGCAATGCATGAGCAGTTCTTC; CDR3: CASTFTGVRKVAMHEQFF
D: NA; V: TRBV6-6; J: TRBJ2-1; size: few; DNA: TGTGCCAGCAGTTACTCTCGGGTCTACAATGAGCAGTTCTTC; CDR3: CASSYSRVYNEQFF
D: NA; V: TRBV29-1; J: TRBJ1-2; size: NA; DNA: TGCAGCGGTAACAGGGACGGTGGCTACACCTTC; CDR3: CSGNRDGGYTF
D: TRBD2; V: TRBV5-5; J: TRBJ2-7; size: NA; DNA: TGTGCCAGCAGCCTGGGGACTAGCGGAGTAGGAACCTACGAGCAGTACTTC; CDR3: CASSLGTSGVGTYEQYF
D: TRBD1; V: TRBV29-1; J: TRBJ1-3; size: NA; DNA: TGCAGCGTCGGTCCCGGGACAGGGACTGGAAACACCATATATTTT; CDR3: CSVGPGTGTGNTIYF
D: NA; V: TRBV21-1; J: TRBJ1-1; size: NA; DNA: TGTGCCAGCAAAGCGGTGAACACTGAAGCTTTCTTT; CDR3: CASKAVNTEAFF
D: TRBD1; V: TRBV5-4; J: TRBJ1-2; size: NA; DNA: TGTGCCAGCAGCTTGGACAGGGGCCGCTATGGCTACACCTTC; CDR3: CASSLDRGRYGYTF
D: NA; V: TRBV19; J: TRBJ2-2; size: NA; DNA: TGTGCCAGTAGTGTCCAACGGGGCACCGGGGAGCTGTTTTTT; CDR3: CASSVQRGTGELFF